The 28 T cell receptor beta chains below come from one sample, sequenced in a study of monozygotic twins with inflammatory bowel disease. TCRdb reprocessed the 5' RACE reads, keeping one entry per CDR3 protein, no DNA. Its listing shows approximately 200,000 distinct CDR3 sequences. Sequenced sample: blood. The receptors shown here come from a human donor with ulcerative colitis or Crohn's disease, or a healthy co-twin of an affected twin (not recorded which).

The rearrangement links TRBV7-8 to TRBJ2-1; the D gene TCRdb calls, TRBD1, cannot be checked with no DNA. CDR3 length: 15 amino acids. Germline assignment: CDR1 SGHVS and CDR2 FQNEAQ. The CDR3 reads CASSWTGTHFLGQFF.

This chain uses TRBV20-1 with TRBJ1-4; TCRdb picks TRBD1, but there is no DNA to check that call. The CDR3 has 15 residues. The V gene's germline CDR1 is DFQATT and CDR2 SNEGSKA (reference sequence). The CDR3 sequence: CSARPRSTTNEKLFF.

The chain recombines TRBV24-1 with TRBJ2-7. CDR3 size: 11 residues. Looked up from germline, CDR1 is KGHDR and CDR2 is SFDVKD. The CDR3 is CATPSGEEQYF.

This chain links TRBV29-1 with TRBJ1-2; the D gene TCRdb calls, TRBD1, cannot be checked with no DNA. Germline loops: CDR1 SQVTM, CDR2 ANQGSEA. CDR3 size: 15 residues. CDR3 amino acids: CSVESNRGKSLGYTF.

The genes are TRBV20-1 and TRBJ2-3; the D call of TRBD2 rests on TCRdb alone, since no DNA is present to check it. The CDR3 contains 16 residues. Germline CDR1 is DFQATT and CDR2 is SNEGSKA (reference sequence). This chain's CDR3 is CSARDVGGGITDTQYF.

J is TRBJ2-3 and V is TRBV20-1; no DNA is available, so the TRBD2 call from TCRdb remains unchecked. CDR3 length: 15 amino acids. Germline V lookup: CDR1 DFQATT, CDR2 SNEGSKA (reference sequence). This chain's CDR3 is CSAFTLAGDTDTQYF.

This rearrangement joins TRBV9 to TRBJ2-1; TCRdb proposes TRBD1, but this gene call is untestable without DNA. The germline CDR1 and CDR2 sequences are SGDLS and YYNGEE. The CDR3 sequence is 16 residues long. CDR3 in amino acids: CASSTYRGQFYNEQFF.

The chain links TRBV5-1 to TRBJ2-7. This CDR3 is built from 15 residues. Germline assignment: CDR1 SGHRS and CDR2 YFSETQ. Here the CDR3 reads CASSLGDSKSYEQYF.

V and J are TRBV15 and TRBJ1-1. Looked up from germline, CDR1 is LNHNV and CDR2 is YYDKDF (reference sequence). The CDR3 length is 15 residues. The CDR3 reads CATRRGRDLNTEAFF.

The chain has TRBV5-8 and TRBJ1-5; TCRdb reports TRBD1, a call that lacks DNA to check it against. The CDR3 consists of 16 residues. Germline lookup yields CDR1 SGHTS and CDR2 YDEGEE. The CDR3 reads CASSLRTGGNNQPQHF.

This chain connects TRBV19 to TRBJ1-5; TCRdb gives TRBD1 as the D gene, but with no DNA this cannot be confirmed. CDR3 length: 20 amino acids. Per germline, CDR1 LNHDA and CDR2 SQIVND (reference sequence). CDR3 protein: CASSPRMRGTGGTIFQPQHF.

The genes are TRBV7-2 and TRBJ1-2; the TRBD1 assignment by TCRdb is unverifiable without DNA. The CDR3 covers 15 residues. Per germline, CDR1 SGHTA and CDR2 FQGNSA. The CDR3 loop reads CASSSRTGGGYGYTF. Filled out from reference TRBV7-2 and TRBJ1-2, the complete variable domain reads GAGVSQSPSNKVTEKGKDVELRCDPISGHTALYWYRQSLGQGLEFLIYFQGNSAPDKSGLPSDRFSAERTGGSVSTLTIQRTQQEDSAVYLCASSSRTGGGYGYTFGSGTRLTVV.

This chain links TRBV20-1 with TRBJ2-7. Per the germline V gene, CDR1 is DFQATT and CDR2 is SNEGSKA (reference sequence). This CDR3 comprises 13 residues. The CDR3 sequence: CSASEGSSYEQYF.

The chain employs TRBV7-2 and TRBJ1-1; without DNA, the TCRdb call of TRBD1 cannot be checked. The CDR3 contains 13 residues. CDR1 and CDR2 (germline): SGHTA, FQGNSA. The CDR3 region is CASSLGTAIEAFF.

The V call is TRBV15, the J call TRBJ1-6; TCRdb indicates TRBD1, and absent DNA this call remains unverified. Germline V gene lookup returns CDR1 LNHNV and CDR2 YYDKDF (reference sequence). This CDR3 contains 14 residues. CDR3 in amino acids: CATSRDRGAAPLHF.

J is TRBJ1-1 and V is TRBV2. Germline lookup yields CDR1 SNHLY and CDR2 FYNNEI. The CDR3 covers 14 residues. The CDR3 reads CASREQGGNTEAFF.

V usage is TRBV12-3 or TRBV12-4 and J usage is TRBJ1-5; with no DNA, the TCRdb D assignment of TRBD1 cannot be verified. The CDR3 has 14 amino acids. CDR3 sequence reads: CASRGAYSNQPQHF.

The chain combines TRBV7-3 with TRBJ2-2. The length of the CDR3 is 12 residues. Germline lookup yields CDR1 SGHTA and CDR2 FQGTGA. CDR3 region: CASSPAAGELFF.

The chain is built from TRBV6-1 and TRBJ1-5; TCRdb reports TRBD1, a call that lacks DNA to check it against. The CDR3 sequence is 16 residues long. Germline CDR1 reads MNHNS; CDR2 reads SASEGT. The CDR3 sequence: CASSDPGLGGNQPQHF.

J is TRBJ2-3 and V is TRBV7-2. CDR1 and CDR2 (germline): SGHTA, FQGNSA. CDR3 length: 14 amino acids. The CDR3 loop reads CASSVTTSTDTQYF. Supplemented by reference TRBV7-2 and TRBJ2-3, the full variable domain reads GAGVSQSPSNKVTEKGKDVELRCDPISGHTALYWYRQSLGQGLEFLIYFQGNSAPDKSGLPSDRFSAERTGGSVSTLTIQRTQQEDSAVYLCASSVTTSTDTQYFGPGTRLTVL.

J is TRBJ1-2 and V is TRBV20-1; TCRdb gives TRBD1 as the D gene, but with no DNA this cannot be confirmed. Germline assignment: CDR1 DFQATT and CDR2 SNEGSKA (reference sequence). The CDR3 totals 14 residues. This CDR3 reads CSARDWGDSYGYTF.

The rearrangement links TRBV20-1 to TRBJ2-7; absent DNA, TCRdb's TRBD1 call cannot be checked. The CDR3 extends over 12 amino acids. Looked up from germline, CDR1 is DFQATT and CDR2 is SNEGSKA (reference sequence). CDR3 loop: CSASRDPNEQYF.

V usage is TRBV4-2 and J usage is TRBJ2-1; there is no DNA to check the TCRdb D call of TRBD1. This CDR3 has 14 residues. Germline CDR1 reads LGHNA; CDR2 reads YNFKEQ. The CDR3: CASSQDSWGTEQFF.

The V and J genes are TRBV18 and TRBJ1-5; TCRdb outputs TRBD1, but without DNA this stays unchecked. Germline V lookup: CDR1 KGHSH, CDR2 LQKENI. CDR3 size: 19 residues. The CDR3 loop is CASSPSSLVGTGGNQPQHF.

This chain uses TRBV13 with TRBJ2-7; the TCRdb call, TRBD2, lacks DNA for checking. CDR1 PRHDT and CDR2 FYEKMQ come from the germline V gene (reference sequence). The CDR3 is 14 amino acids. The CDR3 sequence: CASSLLGTWDEQYF. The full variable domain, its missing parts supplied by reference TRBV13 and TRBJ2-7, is AAGVIQSPRHLIKEKRETATLKCYPIPRHDTVYWYQQGPGQDPQFLISFYEKMQSDKGSIPDRFSAQQFSDYHSELNMSSLELGDSALYFCASSLLGTWDEQYFGPGTRLTVT.

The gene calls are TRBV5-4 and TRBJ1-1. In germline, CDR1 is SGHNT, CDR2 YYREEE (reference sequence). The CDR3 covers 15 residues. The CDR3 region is CASSLAFGLNTEAFF.

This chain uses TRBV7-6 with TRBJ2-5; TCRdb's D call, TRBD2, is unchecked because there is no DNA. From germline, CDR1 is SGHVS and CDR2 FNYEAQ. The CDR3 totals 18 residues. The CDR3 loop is CASSLEVSGTPNQETQYF. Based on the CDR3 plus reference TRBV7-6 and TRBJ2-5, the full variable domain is GAGVSQSPRYKVTKRGQDVALRCDPISGHVSLYWYRQALGQGPEFLTYFNYEAQQDKSGLPNDRFSAERPEGSISTLTIQRTEQRDSAMYRCASSLEVSGTPNQETQYFGPGTRLLVL.

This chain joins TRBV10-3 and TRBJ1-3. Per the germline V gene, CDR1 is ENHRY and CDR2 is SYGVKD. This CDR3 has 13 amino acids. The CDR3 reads CAISDSSGNTIYF.